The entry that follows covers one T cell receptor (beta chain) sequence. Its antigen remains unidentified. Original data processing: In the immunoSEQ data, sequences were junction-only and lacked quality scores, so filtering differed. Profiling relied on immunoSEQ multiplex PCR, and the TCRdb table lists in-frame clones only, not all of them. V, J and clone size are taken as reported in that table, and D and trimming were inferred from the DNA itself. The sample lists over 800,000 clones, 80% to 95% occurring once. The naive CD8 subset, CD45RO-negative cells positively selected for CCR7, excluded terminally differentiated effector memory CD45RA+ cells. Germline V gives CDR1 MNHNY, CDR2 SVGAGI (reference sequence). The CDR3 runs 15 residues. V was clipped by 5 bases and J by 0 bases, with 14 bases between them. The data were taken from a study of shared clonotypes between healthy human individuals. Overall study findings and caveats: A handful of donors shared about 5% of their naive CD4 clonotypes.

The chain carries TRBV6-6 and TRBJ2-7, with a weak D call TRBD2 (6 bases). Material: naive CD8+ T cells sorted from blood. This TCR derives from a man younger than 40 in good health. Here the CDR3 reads CASSIAALSSYEQYF. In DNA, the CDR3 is TGTGCCAGCAGTATAGCGGCCTTAAGCTCCTACGAGCAGTACTTC.